One sample yielded the 10 T cell receptor beta chains listed below, sequenced in a study of identical twins. TCRdb re-called the 5' RACE reads through MiXCR, storing one row per CDR3 protein. The sample has 210,000 or so distinct CDR3 sequences, approximately 15% seen once. These same records also appear under a second study, on T cells expressing NK-cell markers.

The sequenced sample was CD8+ T cells sorted from blood. Source of these receptors: a woman aged 18 to 35 in good health.

This clonotype was counted at least ten times. This chain joins TRBV28 and TRBJ2-1; 7 nucleotides match TRBD2. The CDR3 loop spans 15 amino acids. J lost 5 bases, V lost 5 bases, and 9 bases had no gene match. From germline, CDR1 is MDHEN and CDR2 SYDVKM. The CDR3 sequence: CASSPPGLADNEQFF. The CDR3 nucleotides are TGTGCCAGCAGTCCCCCCGGTCTAGCGGACAATGAGCAGTTCTTC. Drawing the rest from reference TRBV28 and TRBJ2-1, the complete variable domain is DVKVTQSSRYLVKRTGEKVFLECVQDMDHENMFWYRQDPGLGLRLIYFSYDVKMKEKGDIPEGYSVSREKKERFSLILESASTNQTSMYLCASSPPGLADNEQFFGPGTRLTVL.

The genes are TRBV12-3 or TRBV12-4 and TRBJ2-3; TRBD2 matches 10 bases. This CDR3 is built from 17 residues. V shed 6 bases and J 3 bases; nucleotides not matched to a gene: 12. DNA for the CDR3: TGTGCCAGCAGCCGAAGCGGGGGGGCCGAGGGGACAGATACGCAGTATTTT. Its protein is CASSRSGGAEGTDTQYF.

This clonotype was observed a handful of times. V gene TRBV6-2 or TRBV6-3 combines with J gene TRBJ2-1; TRBD2 matches at 11 bases. This CDR3 spans 14 amino acids. V lost 8 bases to trimming and J lost 7 bases; unmatched junction nucleotides: 7. Germline CDR1 and CDR2: MNHEY and SVGEGT. In DNA form, the CDR3 reads TGTGCCAGCCTAAAGGCTAGCGGGAGGAATGAGCAGTTCTTC. It specifies CASLKASGRNEQFF.

This clonotype has ten or more counts. V usage is TRBV5-6 and J usage is TRBJ1-2, with D unresolved. The V end lost 4 bases, the J end lost 3 bases, and 16 bases lay between the germline ends. The germline V gene encodes CDR1 SGHDT and CDR2 YYEEEE. This CDR3 comprises 15 residues. CDR3: CASSGEGLRDYGYTF. The CDR3 coding sequence is TGTGCCAGCAGCGGGGAGGGCCTCCGGGACTATGGCTACACCTTC.

The chain has TRBV29-1 and TRBJ2-2; TRBD1 matches 9 bases. Germline trimming cut 7 bases from V and 3 bases from J; bases unmatched to any gene: 3. Looked up from germline, CDR1 is SQVTM and CDR2 is ANQGSEA. The CDR3 is 13 residues long. CDR3 protein: CSAGQGYTGELFF. In DNA form, the CDR3 reads TGCAGCGCGGGACAGGGATACACCGGGGAGCTGTTTTTT.

The V gene is TRBV25-1, the J gene TRBJ2-1, with D tentatively TRBD1 or TRBD2 (5 bases each). The germline CDR1 and CDR2 sequences are MGHDK and SYGVNS. V was trimmed by 5 bases and J by 5 bases, leaving 13 bases between them. The CDR3 extends over 14 amino acids. Written as DNA, the CDR3 is TGTGCCAGCAGTCGTCAGGGAGAGGACAATGAGCAGTTCTTC. Translating it yields CASSRQGEDNEQFF.

The CDR3 sequence is CAWSVLSGNEKLFF. The CDR3 DNA reads TGTGCCTGGAGTGTACTGTCAGGGAATGAAAAACTGTTTTTT. V usage is TRBV30 and J usage is TRBJ1-4; tentative D call: TRBD1 (5 bases). Germline V gives CDR1 GTSNPN, CDR2 SVGIG (reference sequence). The germline V and J ends were trimmed by 0 bases and 5 bases, with 10 bases remaining between them. The CDR3 has 14 amino acids. Full variable domain (missing parts from reference TRBV30 and TRBJ1-4): SQTIHQWPATLVQPVGSPLSLECTVEGTSNPNLYWYRQAAGRGLQLLFYSVGIGQISSEVPQNLSASRPQDRQFILSSKKLLLSDSGFYLCAWSVLSGNEKLFFGSGTQLSVL.

This clonotype was recorded a few times. V is TRBV19 and J is TRBJ2-7; 8 bases are a match to TRBD2. Looked up from germline, CDR1 is LNHDA and CDR2 is SQIVND (reference sequence). J was trimmed by 3 bases and V by 4 bases; bases with no gene match: 5. The CDR3 contains 14 residues. The CDR3 region is CASSSSGAHYEQYF. The CDR3 DNA reads TGTGCCAGTAGTAGTAGCGGGGCCCACTACGAGCAGTACTTC. The full variable domain, with the rest looked up from reference TRBV19 and TRBJ2-7, is DGGITQSPKYLFRKEGQNVTLSCEQNLNHDAMYWYRQDPGQGLRLIYYSQIVNDFQKGDIAEGYSVSREKKESFPLTVTSAQKNPTAFYLCASSSSGAHYEQYFGPGTRLTVT.

This clonotype was seen only a few times. The V call is TRBV27, the J call TRBJ1-1, with 7 bases lining up with TRBD1. The CDR3 extends over 15 amino acids. V lost 3 bases, J lost 5 bases, and 9 bases stayed unmatched. Germline lookup yields CDR1 MNHEY and CDR2 SMNVEV (reference sequence). The CDR3: CASSFLQGSGTEAFF. Written as DNA, the CDR3 is TGTGCCAGCAGTTTCCTACAGGGGTCGGGGACTGAAGCTTTCTTT.

This clonotype was observed a few times. The rearrangement links TRBV9 to TRBJ2-2, with TRBD1 matching 9 bases. CDR3 length: 15 residues. V shed 3 bases and J 5 bases; nucleotides not matched to a gene: 5. Looked up from germline, CDR1 is SGDLS and CDR2 is YYNGEE. CDR3 DNA: TGTGCCAGCAGCGAGCCGGGACAGGGAACCGGGGAGCTGTTTTTT. It encodes CASSEPGQGTGELFF.